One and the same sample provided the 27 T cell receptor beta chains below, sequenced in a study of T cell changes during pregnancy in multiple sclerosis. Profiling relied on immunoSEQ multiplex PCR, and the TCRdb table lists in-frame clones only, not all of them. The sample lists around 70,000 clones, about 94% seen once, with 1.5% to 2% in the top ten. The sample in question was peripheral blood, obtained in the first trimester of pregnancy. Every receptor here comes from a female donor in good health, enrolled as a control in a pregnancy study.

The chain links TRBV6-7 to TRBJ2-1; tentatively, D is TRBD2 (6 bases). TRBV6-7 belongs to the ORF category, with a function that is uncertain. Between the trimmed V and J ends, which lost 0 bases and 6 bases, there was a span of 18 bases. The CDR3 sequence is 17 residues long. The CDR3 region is CASSYSKARERINEQFF. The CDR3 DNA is TGTGCCAGCAGTTACTCGAAAGCGCGGGAACGCATCAATGAGCAGTTCTTC.

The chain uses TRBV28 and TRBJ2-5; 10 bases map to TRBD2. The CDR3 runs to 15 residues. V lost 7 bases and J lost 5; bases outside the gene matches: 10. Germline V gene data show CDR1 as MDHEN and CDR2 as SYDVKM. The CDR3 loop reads CASNVLGAGGETQYF. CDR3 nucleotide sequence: TGTGCCAGCAATGTTTTAGGAGCGGGGGGGGAGACCCAGTACTTC.

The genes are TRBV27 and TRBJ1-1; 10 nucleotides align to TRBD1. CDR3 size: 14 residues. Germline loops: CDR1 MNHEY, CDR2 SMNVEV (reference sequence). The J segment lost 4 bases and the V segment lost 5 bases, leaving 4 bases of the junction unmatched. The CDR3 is CASSDRTGGTEAFF. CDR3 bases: TGTGCCAGCAGTGATAGGACAGGGGGCACTGAAGCTTTCTTT.

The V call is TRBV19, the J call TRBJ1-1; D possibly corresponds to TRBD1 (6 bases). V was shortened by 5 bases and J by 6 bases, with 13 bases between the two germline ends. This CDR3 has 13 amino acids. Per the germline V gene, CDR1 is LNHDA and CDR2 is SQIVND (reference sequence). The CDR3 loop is CASSQGTSSEAFF. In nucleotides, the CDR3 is TGTGCCAGTAGTCAGGGGACGTCGTCTGAAGCTTTCTTT.

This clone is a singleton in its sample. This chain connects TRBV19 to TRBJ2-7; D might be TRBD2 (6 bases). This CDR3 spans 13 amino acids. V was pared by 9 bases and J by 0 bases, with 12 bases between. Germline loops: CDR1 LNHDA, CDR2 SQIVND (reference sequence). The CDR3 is CASADYPSYEQYF. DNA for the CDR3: TGTGCCAGCGCGGACTATCCCTCCTACGAGCAGTACTTC. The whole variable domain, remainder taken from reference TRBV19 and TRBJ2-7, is DGGITQSPKYLFRKEGQNVTLSCEQNLNHDAMYWYRQDPGQGLRLIYYSQIVNDFQKGDIAEGYSVSREKKESFPLTVTSAQKNPTAFYLCASADYPSYEQYFGPGTRLTVT.

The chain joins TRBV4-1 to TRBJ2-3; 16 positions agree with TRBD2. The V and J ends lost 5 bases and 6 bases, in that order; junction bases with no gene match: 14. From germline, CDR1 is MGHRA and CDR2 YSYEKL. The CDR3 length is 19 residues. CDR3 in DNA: TGCGCCAGCAGCGGGGAACCAGGGACTAGCGGGAGGGAAGGGGATACGCAGTATTTT. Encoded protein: CASSGEPGTSGREGDTQYF.

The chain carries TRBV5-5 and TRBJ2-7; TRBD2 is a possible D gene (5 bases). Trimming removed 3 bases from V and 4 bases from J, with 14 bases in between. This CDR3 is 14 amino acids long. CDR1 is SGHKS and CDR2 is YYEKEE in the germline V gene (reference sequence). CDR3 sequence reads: CASSSEWERYEQYF. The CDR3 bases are TGTGCCAGCAGCTCGGAATGGGAGAGATACGAGCAGTACTTC.

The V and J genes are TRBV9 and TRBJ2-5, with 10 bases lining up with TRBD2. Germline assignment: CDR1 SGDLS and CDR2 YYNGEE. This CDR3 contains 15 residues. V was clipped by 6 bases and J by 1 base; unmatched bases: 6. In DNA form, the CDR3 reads TGTGCCAGCACTCGGACTAGCGGATCCCAAGAGACCCAGTACTTC. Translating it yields CASTRTSGSQETQYF.

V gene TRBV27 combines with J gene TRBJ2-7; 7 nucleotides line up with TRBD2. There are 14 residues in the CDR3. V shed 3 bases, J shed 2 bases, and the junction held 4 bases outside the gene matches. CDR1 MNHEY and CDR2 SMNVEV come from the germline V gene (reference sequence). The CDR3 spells CASSLGRGTYEQYF. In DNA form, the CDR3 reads TGTGCCAGCAGTTTGGGGCGGGGGACCTACGAGCAGTACTTC.

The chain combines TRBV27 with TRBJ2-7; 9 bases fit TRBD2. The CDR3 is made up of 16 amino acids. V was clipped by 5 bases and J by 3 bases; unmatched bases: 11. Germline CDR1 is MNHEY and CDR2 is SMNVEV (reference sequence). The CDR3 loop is CASSARRASGIYEQYF. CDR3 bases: TGTGCCAGCAGTGCCCGCAGGGCTAGCGGGATCTACGAGCAGTACTTC.

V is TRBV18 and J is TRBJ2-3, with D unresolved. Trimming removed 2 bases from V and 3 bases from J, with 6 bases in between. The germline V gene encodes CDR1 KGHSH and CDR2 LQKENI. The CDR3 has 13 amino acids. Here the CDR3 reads CASSPFRTDTQYF. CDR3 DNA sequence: TGTGCCAGCTCACCATTCAGGACAGATACGCAGTATTTT.

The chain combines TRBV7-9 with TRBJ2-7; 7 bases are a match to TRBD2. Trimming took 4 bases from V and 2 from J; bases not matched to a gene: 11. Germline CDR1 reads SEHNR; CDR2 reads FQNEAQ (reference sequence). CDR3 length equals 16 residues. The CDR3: CASSSGLDGLAYEQYF. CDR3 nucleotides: TGTGCCAGCAGCTCGGGATTGGACGGACTAGCCTACGAGCAGTACTTC.

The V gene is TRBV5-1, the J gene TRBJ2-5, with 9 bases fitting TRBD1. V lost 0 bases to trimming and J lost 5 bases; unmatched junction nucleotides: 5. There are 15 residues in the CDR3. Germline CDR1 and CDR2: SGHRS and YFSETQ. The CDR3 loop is CASSLEWTGVETQYF. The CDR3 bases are TGCGCCAGCAGCTTGGAGTGGACAGGGGTCGAGACCCAGTACTTC.

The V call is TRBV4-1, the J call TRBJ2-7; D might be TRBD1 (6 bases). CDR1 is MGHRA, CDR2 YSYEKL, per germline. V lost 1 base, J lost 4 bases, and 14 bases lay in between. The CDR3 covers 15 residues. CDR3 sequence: CASSQASGTWYEQYF. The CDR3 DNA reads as TGCGCCAGCAGCCAAGCTTCCGGGACATGGTACGAGCAGTACTTC.

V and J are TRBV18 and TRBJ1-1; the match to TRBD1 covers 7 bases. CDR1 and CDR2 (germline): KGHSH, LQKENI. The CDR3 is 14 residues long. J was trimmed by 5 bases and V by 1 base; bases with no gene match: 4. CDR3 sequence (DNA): TGTGCCAGCTCACCACTGACAGGGAGGACTGAAGCTTTCTTT. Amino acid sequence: CASSPLTGRTEAFF.

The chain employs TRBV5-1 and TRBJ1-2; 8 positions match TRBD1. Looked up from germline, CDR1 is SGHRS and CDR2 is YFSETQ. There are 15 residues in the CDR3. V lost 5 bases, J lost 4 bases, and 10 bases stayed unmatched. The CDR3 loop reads CASRPNPGQGYGYTF. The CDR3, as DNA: TGCGCCAGCAGGCCGAACCCCGGACAGGGCTATGGCTACACCTTC.

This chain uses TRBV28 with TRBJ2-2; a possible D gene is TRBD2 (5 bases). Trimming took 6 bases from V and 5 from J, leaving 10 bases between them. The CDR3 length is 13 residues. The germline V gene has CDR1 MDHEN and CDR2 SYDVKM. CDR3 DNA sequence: TGTGCCAGCAGCCTGACGGGAACCGGGGAGCTGTTTTTT. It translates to CASSLTGTGELFF.

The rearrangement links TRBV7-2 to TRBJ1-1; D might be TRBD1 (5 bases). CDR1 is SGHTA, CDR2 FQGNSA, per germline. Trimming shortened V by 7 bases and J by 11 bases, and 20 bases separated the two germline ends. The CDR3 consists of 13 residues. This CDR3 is CASITMTWGGAFF. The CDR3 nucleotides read TGTGCCAGCATTACGATGACGTGGGGGGGGGCTTTCTTT.

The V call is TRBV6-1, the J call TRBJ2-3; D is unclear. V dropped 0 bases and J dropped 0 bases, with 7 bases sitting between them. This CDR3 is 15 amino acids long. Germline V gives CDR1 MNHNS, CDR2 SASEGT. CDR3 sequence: CASSEAEISTDTQYF. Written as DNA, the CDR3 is TGTGCCAGCAGTGAAGCCGAGATTAGCACAGATACGCAGTATTTT.

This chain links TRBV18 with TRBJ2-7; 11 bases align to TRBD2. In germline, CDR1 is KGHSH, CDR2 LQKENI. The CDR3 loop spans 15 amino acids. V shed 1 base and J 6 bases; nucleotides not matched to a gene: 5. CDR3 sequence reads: CASSPLAGGPGEQYF. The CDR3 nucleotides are TGTGCCAGCTCACCACTAGCGGGAGGGCCTGGCGAGCAGTACTTC.

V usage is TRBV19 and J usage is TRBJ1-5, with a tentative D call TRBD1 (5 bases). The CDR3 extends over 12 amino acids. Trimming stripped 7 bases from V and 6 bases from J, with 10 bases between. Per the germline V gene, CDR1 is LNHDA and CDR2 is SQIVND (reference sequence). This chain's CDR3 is CASTGRGQPQHF. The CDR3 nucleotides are TGTGCCAGTACAGGGAGGGGTCAGCCCCAGCATTTT.

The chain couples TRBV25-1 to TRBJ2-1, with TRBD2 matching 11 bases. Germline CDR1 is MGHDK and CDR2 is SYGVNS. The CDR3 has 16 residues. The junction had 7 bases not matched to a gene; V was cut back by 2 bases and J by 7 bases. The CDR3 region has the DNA TGTGCCAGCAGTGAACCCGGGACTAGCGGCCTGAATGAGCAGTTCTTC. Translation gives CASSEPGTSGLNEQFF. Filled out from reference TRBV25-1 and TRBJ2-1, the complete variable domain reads EADIYQTPRYLVIGTGKKITLECSQTMGHDKMYWYQQDPGMELHLIHYSYGVNSTEKGDLSSESTVSRIRTEHFPLTLESARPSHTSQYLCASSEPGTSGLNEQFFGPGTRLTVL.

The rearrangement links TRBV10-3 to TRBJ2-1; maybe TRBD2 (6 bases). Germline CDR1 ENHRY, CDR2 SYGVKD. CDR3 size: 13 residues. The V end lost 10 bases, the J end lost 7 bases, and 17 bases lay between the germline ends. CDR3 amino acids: CATQGGDKNEQFF. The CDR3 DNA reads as TGTGCCACGCAAGGCGGGGATAAGAATGAGCAGTTCTTC.

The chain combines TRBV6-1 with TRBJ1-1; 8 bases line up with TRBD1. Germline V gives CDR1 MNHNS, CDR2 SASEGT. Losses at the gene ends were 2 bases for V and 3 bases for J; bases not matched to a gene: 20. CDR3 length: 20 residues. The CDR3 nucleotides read TGTGCCAGCAGTGAAATTTTTTTCGGTGTCAGGGGGCCGAGGGACACTGAAGCTTTCTTT. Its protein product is CASSEIFFGVRGPRDTEAFF.

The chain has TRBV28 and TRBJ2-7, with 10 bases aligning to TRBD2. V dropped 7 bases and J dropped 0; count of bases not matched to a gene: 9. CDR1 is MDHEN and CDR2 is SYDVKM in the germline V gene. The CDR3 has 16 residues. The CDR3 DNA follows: TGTGCCAGCACCCAGGGCGGGACTAGCGACTCCTACGAGCAGTACTTC. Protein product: CASTQGGTSDSYEQYF.

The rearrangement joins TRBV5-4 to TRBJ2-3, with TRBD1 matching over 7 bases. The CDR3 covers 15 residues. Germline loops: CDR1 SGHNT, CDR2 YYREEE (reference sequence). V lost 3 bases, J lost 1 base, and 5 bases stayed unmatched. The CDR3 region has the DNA TGTGCCAGCAGCTACCCGCAGGGGGGCACAGATACGCAGTATTTT. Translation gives CASSYPQGGTDTQYF.

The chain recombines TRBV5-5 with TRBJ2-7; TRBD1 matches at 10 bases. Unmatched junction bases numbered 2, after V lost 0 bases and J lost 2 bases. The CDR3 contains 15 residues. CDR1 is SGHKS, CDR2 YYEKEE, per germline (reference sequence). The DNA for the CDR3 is TGTGCCAGCAGCTTGGTTGGACAGGGGGCCTACGAGCAGTACTTC. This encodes CASSLVGQGAYEQYF. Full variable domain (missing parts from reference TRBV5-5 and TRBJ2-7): DAGVTQSPTHLIKTRGQQVTLRCSPISGHKSVSWYQQVLGQGPQFIFQYYEKEERGRGNFPDRFSARQFPNYSSELNVNALLLGDSALYLCASSLVGQGAYEQYFGPGTRLTVT.